The sequence of this T cell receptor beta chain was determined in a study of shared clonotypes between healthy human individuals. Study-wide background: Per-donor plates numbered three CD4 naive, three CD4 memory, two CD8 naive and one CD8 memory. Study-level results: The study generally estimated greater richness for naive than memory subsets.

V trimming: 1 base; J trimming: 4 bases; junction bases outside the gene matches: 8. CDR1 is SGHAT, CDR2 FQNNGV, per germline. The CDR3 runs 17 residues. As for this clone: Its antigen remains unknown.

Everyone who donated was a Caucasian adult who lived in Nashville, Tennessee. Assay used: immunoSEQ multiplex PCR; TCRdb lists only in-frame clones, some missing. The repertoire includes some 2.1 million clones, 90% to 95% of them detected once, and 0.1% to 0.15% sits in the top ten. The receptor's source is a man between 18 and 29 years old in good health. This chain uses TRBV11-2 with TRBJ2-7; 12 bases fit TRBD1. The sample taken for sequencing was naive CD4+ T cells sorted from blood. Described subset: CD45RA+ positively selected. CDR3 bases: TGTGCCAGCAGCTTAGCCTCCCCGGGACAGGGGGCTTACGAGCAGTACTTC. It translates to CASSLASPGQGAYEQYF.